The next 3 T cell receptor beta chains were all read from a single sample in a study of PD-1 blockade in classical Hodgkin lymphoma. Sequencing used immunoSEQ multiplex PCR; TCRdb keeps in-frame clones, though not all of them. The top ten hold around 2.4% of the sample, which has more than 25,000 clones, 85% seen once. Exposure to brentuximab vedotin varied, and each patient had relapsed following autologous stem cell transplantation. Out of thawed PBMCs, magnetic negative selection purified CD4+ T cells. This specimen was CD4+ T cells from blood, taken at baseline. Source of these receptors: a human donor with classical Hodgkin lymphoma.

CDR3 sequence: CASSPWDRGWGYTF. CDR3 DNA sequence: TGTGCCAGCAGCCCCTGGGACAGGGGTTGGGGCTACACCTTC. The chain has TRBV9 and TRBJ1-2; 10 bases are shared with TRBD1. The germline V gene has CDR1 SGDLS and CDR2 YYNGEE. The length of the CDR3 is 14 residues. V shed 4 bases, J shed 8 bases, and the junction held 8 bases outside the gene matches.

The chain links TRBV5-4 to TRBJ2-6; the match to TRBD1 covers 9 bases. V trimming: 4 bases; J trimming: 3 bases; junction bases outside the gene matches: 2. CDR1 and CDR2 (germline): SGHNT, YYREEE (reference sequence). The CDR3 sequence is 15 residues long. CDR3 sequence (DNA): TGTGCCAGCAGCCCGGACAGGGGTGGGGCCAACGTCCTGACTTTC. It specifies CASSPDRGGANVLTF.

CDR3: CASSDWNSGANVLTF. The CDR3 nucleotides are TGCGCCAGCAGTGACTGGAACTCTGGGGCCAACGTCCTGACTTTC. The V gene is TRBV10-2, the J gene TRBJ2-6; no clear D. The V end lost 3 bases, the J end lost 0 bases, and 6 bases lay between the germline ends. The CDR3 has 15 residues. CDR1 is WSHSY and CDR2 is SAAADI in the germline V gene.